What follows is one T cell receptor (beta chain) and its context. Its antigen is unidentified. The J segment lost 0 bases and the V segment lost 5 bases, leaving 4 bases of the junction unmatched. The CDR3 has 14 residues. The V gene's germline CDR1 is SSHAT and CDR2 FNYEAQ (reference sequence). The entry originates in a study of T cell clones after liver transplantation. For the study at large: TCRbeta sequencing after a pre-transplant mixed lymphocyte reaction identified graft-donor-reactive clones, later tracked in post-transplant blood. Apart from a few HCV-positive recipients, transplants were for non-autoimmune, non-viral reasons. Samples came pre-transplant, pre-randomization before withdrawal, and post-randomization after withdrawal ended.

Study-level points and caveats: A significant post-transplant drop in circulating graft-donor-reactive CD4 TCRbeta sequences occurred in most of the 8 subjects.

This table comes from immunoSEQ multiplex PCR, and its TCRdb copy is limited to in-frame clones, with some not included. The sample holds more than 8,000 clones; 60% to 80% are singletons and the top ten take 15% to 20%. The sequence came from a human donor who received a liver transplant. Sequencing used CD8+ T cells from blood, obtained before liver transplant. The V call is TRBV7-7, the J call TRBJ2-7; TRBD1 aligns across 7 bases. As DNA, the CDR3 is TGTGCCAGCAGCCCACAGGGGATCTCCTACGAGCAGTACTTC. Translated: CASSPQGISYEQYF.